The clone carrying this TCR beta chain came up many times. Its antigen is undetermined. TCRdb re-derived calls from the 5' RACE reads in MiXCR, one entry per CDR3 protein. Among roughly 370,000 distinct CDR3 sequences listed, around 20% were seen once. The CDR3 runs 14 residues. The V gene's germline CDR1 is DFQATT and CDR2 SNEGSKA (reference sequence). The V end was cut by 3 bases, the J end by 0 bases, with 9 bases between. This sample is part of a study of CD8 T cells in ankylosing spondylitis. General observations from the study: CD8+ cells made up the disease-linked clones, which were relatively rare in peripheral blood. Earlier studies detected some motif variants in reactive arthritis synovial fluid and blood. The authors reported significant enrichment of disease-linked clones in matched ankylosing spondylitis synovial fluid. For ankylosing spondylitis blood, a TCR beta motif of about eight highly homologous variants appeared characteristic.

The sequence was collected from a male donor with ankylosing spondylitis. The material sequenced was blood, either unsorted or a sorted T cell fraction (not recorded which). The J gene is TRBJ2-1, the V gene TRBV20-1; D gene uncertain. The CDR3 protein is CSASKLSSYNEQFF. CDR3 sequence (DNA): TGCAGTGCTAGTAAACTAAGCTCCTACAATGAGCAGTTCTTC.